This TCR beta chain stems from a study of metastatic and nonmetastatic thyroid tumors. Study context: Malignant and benign thyroid patients had repertoires compared in peripheral blood and tumor or nodule tissue.

Germline loops: CDR1 SGHAT, CDR2 FQNNGV. This CDR3 contains 14 residues. J gave up 4 bases and V 4 bases, and 4 bases lay outside the gene matches. Methods used by the authors: Building a distant-metastasis classifier for papillary thyroid cancer drew on CDR3 differences across clinicopathological groups. TCRdb re-called the PCR reads via MiXCR. These V and J calls are TCRdb output, not the study's own analysis. The sample has some 36,000 clones; roughly a sixth are singletons. Ahead of thyroid surgery, no patient had received treatment of any kind. This clone was counted at least ten times. As yet, its antigen is unknown. General study findings and limits: According to reports, the diversity of TCR beta was significantly higher in malignant thyroid tumors than in benign nodules, and this held in both blood and tumor samples.

The specimen sequenced was blood. The clonotype was recovered from a male donor with papillary thyroid cancer or a benign thyroid nodule (not recorded which). Some clones in this sample may be carry-over from other donors' samples. The chain carries TRBV11-2 and TRBJ2-3; TRBD2 agrees at 8 bases. CDR3: CASSSQTSADTQYF. The CDR3, as DNA: TGTGCCAGCAGCTCACAGACTAGCGCAGATACGCAGTATTTT.